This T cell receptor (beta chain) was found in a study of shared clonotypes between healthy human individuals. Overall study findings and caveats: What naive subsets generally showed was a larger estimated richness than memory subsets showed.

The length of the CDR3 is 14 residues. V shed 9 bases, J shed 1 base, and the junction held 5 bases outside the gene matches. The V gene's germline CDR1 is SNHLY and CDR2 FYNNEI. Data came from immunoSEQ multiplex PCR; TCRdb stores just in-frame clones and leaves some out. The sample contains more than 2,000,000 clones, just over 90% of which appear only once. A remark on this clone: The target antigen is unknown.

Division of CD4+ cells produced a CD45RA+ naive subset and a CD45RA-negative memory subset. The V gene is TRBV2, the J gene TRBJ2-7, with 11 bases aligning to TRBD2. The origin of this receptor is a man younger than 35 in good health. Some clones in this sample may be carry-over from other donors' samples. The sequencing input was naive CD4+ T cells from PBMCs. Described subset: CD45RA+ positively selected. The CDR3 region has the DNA TGTGCCAGTGAAACTAGCGGGAGATCCTACGAGCAGTACTTC. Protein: CASETSGRSYEQYF.